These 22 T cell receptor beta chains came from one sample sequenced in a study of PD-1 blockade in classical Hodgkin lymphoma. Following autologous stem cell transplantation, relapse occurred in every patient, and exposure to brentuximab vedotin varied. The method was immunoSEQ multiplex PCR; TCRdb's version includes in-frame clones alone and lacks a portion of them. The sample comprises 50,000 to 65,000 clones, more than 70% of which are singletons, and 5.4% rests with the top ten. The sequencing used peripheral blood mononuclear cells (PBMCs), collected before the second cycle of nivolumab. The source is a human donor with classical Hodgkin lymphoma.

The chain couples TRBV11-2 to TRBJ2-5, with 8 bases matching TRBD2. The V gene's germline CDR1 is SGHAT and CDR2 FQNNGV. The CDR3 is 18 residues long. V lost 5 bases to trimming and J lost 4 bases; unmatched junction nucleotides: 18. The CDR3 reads CASSPSPARLASLETQYF. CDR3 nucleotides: TGTGCCAGCAGCCCCTCCCCCGCGAGACTAGCGTCATTAGAGACCCAGTACTTC.

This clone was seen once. The CDR3 DNA follows: TGTGCCAGCAGTCCGGGACCCGACGGTGAGCAGTTCTTC. This encodes CASSPGPDGEQFF. The rearrangement joins TRBV2 to TRBJ2-1; D is possibly TRBD1 or TRBD2 (5 bases each). Germline lookup yields CDR1 SNHLY and CDR2 FYNNEI. The CDR3 length is 13 residues. V was cut by 5 bases and J by 9 bases, with 14 bases left in between.

CDR3 loop: CASSLRSQGWAFF. CDR3 DNA sequence: TGTGCCAGCAGTTTGAGAAGCCAGGGCTGGGCTTTCTTT. The chain employs TRBV6-1 and TRBJ1-1; TRBD1 is a possible D gene (5 bases). Germline CDR1 is MNHNS and CDR2 is SASEGT. V was shortened by 5 bases and J by 11 bases, with 18 bases between the two germline ends. CDR3 length: 13 residues.

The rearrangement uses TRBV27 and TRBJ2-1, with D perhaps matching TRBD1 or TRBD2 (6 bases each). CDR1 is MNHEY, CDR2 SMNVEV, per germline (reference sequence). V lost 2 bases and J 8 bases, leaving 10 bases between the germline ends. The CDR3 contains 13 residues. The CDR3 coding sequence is TGTGCCAGCAGTTTAAGTAGGGGGGATGAGCAGTTCTTC. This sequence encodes CASSLSRGDEQFF.

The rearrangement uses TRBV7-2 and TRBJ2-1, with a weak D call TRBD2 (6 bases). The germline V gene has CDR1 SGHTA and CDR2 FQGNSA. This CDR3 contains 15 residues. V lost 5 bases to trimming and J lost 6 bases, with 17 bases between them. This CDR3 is CASSIIADWVNEQFF. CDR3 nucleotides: TGTGCCAGCAGCATCATAGCGGATTGGGTCAATGAGCAGTTCTTC.

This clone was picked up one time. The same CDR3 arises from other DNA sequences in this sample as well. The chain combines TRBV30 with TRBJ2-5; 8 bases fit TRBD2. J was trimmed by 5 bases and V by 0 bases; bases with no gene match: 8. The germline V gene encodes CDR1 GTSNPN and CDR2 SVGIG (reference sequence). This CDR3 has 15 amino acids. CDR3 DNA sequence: TGTGCCTGGAGTGTAGGGCGGGGGGCGGGGGAGACCCAGTACTTC. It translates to CAWSVGRGAGETQYF. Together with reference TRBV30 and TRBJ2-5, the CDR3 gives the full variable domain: SQTIHQWPATLVQPVGSPLSLECTVEGTSNPNLYWYRQAAGRGLQLLFYSVGIGQISSEVPQNLSASRPQDRQFILSSKKLLLSDSGFYLCAWSVGRGAGETQYFGPGTRLLVL.

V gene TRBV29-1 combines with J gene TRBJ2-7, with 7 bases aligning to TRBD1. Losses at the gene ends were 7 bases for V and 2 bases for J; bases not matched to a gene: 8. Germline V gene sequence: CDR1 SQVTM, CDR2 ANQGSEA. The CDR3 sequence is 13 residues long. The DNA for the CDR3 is TGCAGCGCCCGGGACAGAAGTACCTACGAGCAGTACTTC. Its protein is CSARDRSTYEQYF.

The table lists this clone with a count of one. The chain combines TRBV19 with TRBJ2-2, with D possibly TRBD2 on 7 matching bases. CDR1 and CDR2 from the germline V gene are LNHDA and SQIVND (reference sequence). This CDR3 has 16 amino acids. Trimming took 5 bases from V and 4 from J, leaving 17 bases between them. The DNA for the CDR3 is TGTGCCAGTAGTCACCCCGGGGGGCTTGTCACCGGGGAGCTGTTTTTT. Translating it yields CASSHPGGLVTGELFF.

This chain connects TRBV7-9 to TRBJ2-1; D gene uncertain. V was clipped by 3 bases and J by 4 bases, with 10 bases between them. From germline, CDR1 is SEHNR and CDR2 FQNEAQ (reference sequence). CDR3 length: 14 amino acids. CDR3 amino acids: CASSFNTAYNEQFF. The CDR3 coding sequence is TGTGCCAGCAGCTTCAACACCGCTTACAATGAGCAGTTCTTC.

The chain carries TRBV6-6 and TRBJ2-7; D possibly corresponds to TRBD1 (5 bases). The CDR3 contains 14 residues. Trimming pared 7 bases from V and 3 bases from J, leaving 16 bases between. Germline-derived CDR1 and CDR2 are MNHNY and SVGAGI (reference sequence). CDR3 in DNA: TGTGCCAGCACCGAGTCGGGCAGGGTCTACGAGCAGTACTTC. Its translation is CASTESGRVYEQYF.

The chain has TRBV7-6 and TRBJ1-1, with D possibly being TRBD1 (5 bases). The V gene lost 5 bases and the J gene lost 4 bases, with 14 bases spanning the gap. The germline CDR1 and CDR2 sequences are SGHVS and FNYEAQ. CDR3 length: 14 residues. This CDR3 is CASSLGGGSTEAFF. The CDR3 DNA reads TGTGCCAGCAGCCTCGGGGGGGGAAGCACTGAAGCTTTCTTT.

Here the CDR3 reads CASSLGVGTLNTEAFF. The CDR3 bases are TGCGCCAGCAGCTTGGGGGTCGGAACCTTGAACACTGAAGCTTTCTTT. This chain connects TRBV5-1 to TRBJ1-1; D call uncertain. This CDR3 is 16 amino acids long. The germline V gene has CDR1 SGHRS and CDR2 YFSETQ. The V end was cut by 0 bases, the J end by 0 bases, with 12 bases between.

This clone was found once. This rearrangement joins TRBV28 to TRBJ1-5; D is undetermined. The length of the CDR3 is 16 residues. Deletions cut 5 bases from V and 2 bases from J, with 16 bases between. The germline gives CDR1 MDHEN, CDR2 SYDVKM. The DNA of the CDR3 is TGTGCCAGCAGTGACCCCTCCACAAAGGGCAATCAGCCCCAGCATTTT. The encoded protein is CASSDPSTKGNQPQHF. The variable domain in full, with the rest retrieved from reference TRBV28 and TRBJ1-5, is DVKVTQSSRYLVKRTGEKVFLECVQDMDHENMFWYRQDPGLGLRLIYFSYDVKMKEKGDIPEGYSVSREKKERFSLILESASTNQTSMYLCASSDPSTKGNQPQHFGDGTRLSIL.

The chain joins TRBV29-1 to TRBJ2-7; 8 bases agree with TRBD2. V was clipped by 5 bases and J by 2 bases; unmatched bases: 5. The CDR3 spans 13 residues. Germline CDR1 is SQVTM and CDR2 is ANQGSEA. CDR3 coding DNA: TGCAGCGTTAGTGTAGCGGGACCCTACGAGCAGTACTTC. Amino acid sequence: CSVSVAGPYEQYF.

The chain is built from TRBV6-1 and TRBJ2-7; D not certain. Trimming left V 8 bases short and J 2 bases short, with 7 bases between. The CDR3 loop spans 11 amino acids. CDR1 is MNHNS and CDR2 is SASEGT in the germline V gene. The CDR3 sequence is CASRGTYEQYF. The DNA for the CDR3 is TGTGCCAGCCGAGGTACCTACGAGCAGTACTTC.

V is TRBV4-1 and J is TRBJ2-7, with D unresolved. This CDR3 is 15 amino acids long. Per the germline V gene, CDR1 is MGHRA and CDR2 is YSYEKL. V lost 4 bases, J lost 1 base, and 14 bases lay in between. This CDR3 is CASSLEPGSSYEQYF. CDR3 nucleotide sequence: TGCGCCAGCAGCCTAGAACCCGGATCTTCCTACGAGCAGTACTTC.

Here the CDR3 reads CASSPGQGGEKLFF. The CDR3 DNA follows: TGTGCCAGCAGCCCCGGACAGGGTGGTGAAAAACTGTTTTTT. V gene TRBV6-5 combines with J gene TRBJ1-4; 8 positions match TRBD1. Germline V gives CDR1 MNHEY, CDR2 SVGAGI. Trimming at V came to 6 bases and at J to 7 bases, leaving 7 bases not matched to a gene. The CDR3 contains 14 residues.

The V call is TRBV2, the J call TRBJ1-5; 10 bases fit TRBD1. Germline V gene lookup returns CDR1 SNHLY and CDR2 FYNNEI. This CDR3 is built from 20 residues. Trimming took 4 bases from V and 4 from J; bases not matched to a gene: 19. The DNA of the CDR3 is TGTGCCAGCAGTGGATACCCGGGACAGGGGCAGGTCATAGCAAATCAGCCCCAGCATTTT. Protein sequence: CASSGYPGQGQVIANQPQHF.

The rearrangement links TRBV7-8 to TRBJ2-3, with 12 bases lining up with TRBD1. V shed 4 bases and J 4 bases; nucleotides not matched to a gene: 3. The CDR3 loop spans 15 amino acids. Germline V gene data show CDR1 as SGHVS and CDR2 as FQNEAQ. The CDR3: CASSWGQGAADTQYF. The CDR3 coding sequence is TGTGCCAGCAGCTGGGGACAGGGGGCTGCAGATACGCAGTATTTT.

The CDR3 nucleotides are TGCGCCAGCAGCTTGATTAGTGGGGTTGCTGGCTACACCTTC. It yields the protein CASSLISGVAGYTF. The chain links TRBV5-1 to TRBJ1-2; D not certain. The CDR3 sequence is 14 residues long. V lost 1 base to trimming and J lost 7 bases, with 14 bases between them. The germline gives CDR1 SGHRS, CDR2 YFSETQ.

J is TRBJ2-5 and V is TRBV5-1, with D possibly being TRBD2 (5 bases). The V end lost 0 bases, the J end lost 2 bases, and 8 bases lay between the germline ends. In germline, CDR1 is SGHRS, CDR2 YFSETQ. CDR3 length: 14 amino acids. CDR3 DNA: TGCGCCAGCAGCTTGGGGACGGGACAAGAGACCCAGTACTTC. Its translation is CASSLGTGQETQYF.

Here the CDR3 reads CASSLGVEYEQYF. DNA for the CDR3: TGTGCCAGCAGCTTAGGAGTCGAATACGAGCAGTACTTC. The V and J genes are TRBV7-9 and TRBJ2-7; D is ambiguous. From germline, CDR1 is SEHNR and CDR2 FQNEAQ (reference sequence). The germline V and J ends were trimmed by 1 base and 4 bases, with 8 bases remaining between them. This CDR3 is built from 13 residues.